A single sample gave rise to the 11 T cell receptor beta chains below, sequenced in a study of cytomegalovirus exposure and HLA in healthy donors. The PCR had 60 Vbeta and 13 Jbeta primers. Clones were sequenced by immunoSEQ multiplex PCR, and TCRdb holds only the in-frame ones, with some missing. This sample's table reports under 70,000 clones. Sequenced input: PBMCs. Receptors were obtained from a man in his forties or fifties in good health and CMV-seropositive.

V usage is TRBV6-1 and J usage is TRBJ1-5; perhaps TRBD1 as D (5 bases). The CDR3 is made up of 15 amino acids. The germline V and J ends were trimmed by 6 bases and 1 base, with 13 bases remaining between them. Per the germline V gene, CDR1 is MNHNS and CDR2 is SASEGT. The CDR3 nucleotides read TGTGCCAGCAGGGATCAGGGCATGAGCAATCAGCCCCAGCATTTT. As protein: CASRDQGMSNQPQHF.

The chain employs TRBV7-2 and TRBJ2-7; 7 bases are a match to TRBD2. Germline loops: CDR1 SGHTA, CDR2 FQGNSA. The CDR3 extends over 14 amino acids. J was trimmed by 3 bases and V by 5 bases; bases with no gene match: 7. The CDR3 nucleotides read TGTGCCAGCAGCCCAAGCGGGGCTAACTACGAGCAGTACTTC. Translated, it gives CASSPSGANYEQYF. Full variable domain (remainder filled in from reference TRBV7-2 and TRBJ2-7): GAGVSQSPSNKVTEKGKDVELRCDPISGHTALYWYRQSLGQGLEFLIYFQGNSAPDKSGLPSDRFSAERTGGSVSTLTIQRTQQEDSAVYLCASSPSGANYEQYFGPGTRLTVT.

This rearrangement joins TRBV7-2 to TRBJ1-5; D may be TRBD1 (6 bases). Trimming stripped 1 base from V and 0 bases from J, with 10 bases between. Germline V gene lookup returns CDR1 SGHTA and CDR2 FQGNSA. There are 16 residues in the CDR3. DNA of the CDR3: TGTGCCAGCAGCTTAGTGGCAGGGGATAGCAATCAGCCCCAGCATTTT. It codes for CASSLVAGDSNQPQHF.

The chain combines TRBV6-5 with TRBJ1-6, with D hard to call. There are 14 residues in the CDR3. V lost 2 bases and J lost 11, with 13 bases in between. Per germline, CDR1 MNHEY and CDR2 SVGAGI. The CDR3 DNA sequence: TGTGCCAGCAGTTACCAGGCGGGGAGGGCACCCCTCCACTTT. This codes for CASSYQAGRAPLHF.

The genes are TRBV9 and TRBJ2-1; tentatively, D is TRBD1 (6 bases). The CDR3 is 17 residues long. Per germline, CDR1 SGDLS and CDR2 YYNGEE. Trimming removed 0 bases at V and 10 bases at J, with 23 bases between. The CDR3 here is CASSVEGTPGPGIEQFF. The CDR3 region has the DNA TGTGCCAGCAGCGTAGAGGGGACACCGGGACCGGGGATAGAGCAGTTCTTC.

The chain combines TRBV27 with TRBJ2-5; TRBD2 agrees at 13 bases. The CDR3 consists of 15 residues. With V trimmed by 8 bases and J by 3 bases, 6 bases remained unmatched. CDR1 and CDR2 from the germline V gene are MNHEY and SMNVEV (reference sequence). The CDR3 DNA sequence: TGTGCCAGCCAGGGGACTAGCGGGGTGAAAGAGACCCAGTACTTC. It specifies CASQGTSGVKETQYF.

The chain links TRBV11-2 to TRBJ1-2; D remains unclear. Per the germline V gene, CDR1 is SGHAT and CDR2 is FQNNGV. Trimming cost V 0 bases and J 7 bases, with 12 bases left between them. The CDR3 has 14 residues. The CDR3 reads CASSLESGNGGYTF. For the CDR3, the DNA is TGTGCCAGCAGCTTAGAGTCGGGGAATGGTGGCTACACCTTC.

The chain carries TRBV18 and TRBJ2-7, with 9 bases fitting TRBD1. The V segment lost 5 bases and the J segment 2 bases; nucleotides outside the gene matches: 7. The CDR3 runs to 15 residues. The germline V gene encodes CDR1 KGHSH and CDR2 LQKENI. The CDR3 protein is CASSYTGTGTYEQYF. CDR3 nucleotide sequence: TGTGCCAGCTCATACACCGGGACAGGGACCTACGAGCAGTACTTC.

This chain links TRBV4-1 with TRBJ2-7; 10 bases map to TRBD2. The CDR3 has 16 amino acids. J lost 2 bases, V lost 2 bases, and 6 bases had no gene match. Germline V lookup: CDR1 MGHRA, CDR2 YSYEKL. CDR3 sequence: CASSQLRLAGAYEQYF. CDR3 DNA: TGCGCCAGCAGCCAATTGCGGCTAGCGGGGGCCTACGAGCAGTACTTC.

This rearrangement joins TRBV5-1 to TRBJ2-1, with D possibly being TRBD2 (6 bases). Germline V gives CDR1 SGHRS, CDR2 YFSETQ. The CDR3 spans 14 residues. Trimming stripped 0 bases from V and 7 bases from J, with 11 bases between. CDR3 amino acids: CASSLEVGRNEQFF. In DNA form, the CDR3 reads TGCGCCAGCAGCTTGGAGGTTGGGAGGAATGAGCAGTTCTTC.

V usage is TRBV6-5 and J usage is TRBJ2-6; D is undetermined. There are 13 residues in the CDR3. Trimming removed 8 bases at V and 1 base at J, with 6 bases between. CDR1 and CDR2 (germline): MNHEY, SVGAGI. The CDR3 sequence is CASLSSGANVLTF. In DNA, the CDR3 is TGTGCCAGCCTATCATCTGGGGCCAACGTCCTGACTTTC.